This TCR beta chain appears in the sequencing data of a study of T cell changes during pregnancy in multiple sclerosis. V lost 6 bases to trimming and J lost 7 bases; unmatched junction nucleotides: 14. The CDR3 sequence is 16 residues long. Per the germline V gene, CDR1 is MDHEN and CDR2 is SYDVKM. Using immunoSEQ multiplex PCR, the repertoire was profiled, and TCRdb retains in-frame clones only, with some absent. The table shows fewer than 20,000 clones, with 75% to 90% occurring only once. This sequence originates from a female donor in good health, enrolled as a control in a pregnancy study. The chain has TRBV28 and TRBJ2-7, with 11 bases fitting TRBD2. The sequencing here drew on CD8+ T cells from peripheral blood mononuclear cells, taken in the third trimester of pregnancy. CDR3 DNA sequence: TGTGCCAGCAGATTACCGCTAGCGGGGGGACTAGGGGAGCAGTACTTC. Its translation: CASRLPLAGGLGEQYF.